This TCR beta chain stems from a study of STAT3 mutations in large granular lymphocyte leukemia. Study context: Roughly half of the longitudinally sequenced T-LGLL patients carried detectable canonical activating STAT3 mutations. Study-level findings and limits: Some patients had dominant TCR clones larger than their STAT3 mutant burden. Every T-cell large granular lymphocyte leukemia patient had at least one immunodominant TCR beta clonotype.

Remarks on this clone: The antigen is unknown.

The CDR3 length is 17 residues. Germline loops: CDR1 MDHEN, CDR2 SYDVKM. V was pared by 3 bases and J by 0 bases, with 17 bases between. The assay was immunoSEQ multiplex PCR, and TCRdb's table has in-frame clones only and misses some. The sample has about 24,000 clones; approximately 94% are singletons. The rearrangement uses TRBV28 and TRBJ1-2, with D possibly TRBD1 on 5 matching bases. The TCR was taken from a man aged 40-49 years with T-cell large granular lymphocyte leukemia. Some clones in this sample may be carry-over from other donors' samples. Sequenced material: peripheral blood mononuclear cells. CDR3 nucleotides: TGTGCCAGCAGTTTTCACCCGGGGACGGATGCTAACTATGGCTACACCTTC. It specifies CASSFHPGTDANYGYTF.